These T cell receptor beta chains were read from a single sample in a study of blood T cells in healthy people across ages. TCRdb ran MiXCR on the 5' RACE reads and lists one entry per CDR3 protein. The sample records 1.2 million to 1.5 million distinct CDR3 sequences, approximately 42% being singletons. Sequencing was carried out using blood. These TCRs come from a woman under 30 in good health. CDR3s include the opening cysteine and the closing phenylalanine or tryptophan. The D gene is left open where the match is weak. Some rows mark clone size as missing; the rest say once, few, many or name a class of expanded clone.

abundance: few; j_gene: TRBJ1-2; d_gene: TRBD1; v_gene: TRBV10-3; CDR3aa: CAISPGTVDGYTF; CDR3nt: TGTGCCATCAGCCCCGGGACAGTGGATGGCTACACCTTC
abundance: few; j_gene: TRBJ2-7; d_gene: .; v_gene: TRBV7-8; CDR3aa: CASSPRRWEQYF; CDR3nt: TGTGCCAGCAGCCCCCGGAGGTGGGAGCAGTACTTC
abundance: few; j_gene: TRBJ1-2; d_gene: .; v_gene: TRBV20-1; CDR3aa: CSAKPPRDGGYTF; CDR3nt: TGCAGTGCTAAACCTCCCCGAGACGGCGGCTACACCTTC
abundance: .; j_gene: TRBJ2-4; d_gene: TRBD1; v_gene: TRBV9; CDR3aa: CARSASPGQTAKNIQYF; CDR3nt: TGTGCCCGCAGCGCATCTCCGGGACAGACAGCCAAAAACATTCAGTACTTC
abundance: .; j_gene: TRBJ2-7; d_gene: .; v_gene: TRBV11-2; CDR3aa: CASSPDPLGVEQYF; CDR3nt: TGTGCCAGCAGCCCCGACCCCTTGGGGGTCGAGCAGTACTTC
abundance: .; j_gene: TRBJ2-5; d_gene: .; v_gene: TRBV3-1; CDR3aa: CASSQSLGGDGAYF; CDR3nt: TGTGCCAGCAGCCAATCTTTGGGGGGCGATGGGGCGTACTTC
abundance: .; j_gene: TRBJ1-1; d_gene: .; v_gene: TRBV29-1; CDR3aa: CSVDPGFLTLNTEAFF; CDR3nt: TGCAGCGTTGACCCCGGGTTTCTGACCCTGAACACTGAAGCTTTCTTT
abundance: once; j_gene: TRBJ1-1; d_gene: TRBD1; v_gene: TRBV20-1; CDR3aa: CSARDSGQGKLNTEAFF; CDR3nt: TGCAGTGCTCGCGACTCGGGACAGGGTAAATTGAACACTGAAGCTTTCTTT
abundance: few; j_gene: TRBJ2-1; d_gene: TRBD2; v_gene: TRBV12-3/TRBV12-4; CDR3aa: CASSTSVNNEQFF; CDR3nt: TGTGCCAGCAGCACTAGCGTGAACAATGAGCAGTTCTTC
abundance: .; j_gene: TRBJ1-6; d_gene: .; v_gene: TRBV20-1; CDR3aa: CSARDPRALYNSPLHF; CDR3nt: TGCAGTGCTAGAGACCCCCGTGCCCTCTATAATTCACCCCTCCACTTT
abundance: many; j_gene: TRBJ2-1; d_gene: .; v_gene: TRBV4-1; CDR3aa: CASSQGGNEQFF; CDR3nt: TGCGCCAGCAGCCAAGGGGGCAATGAGCAGTTCTTC
abundance: .; j_gene: TRBJ2-7; d_gene: .; v_gene: TRBV20-1; CDR3aa: CSAGAKNYEQYF; CDR3nt: TGCAGTGCTGGTGCCAAAAACTACGAGCAGTACTTC
abundance: few; j_gene: TRBJ2-1; d_gene: TRBD2; v_gene: TRBV6-2/TRBV6-3; CDR3aa: CATEGTKNEQFF; CDR3nt: TGTGCCACCGAAGGGACTAAAAATGAGCAGTTCTTC
abundance: .; j_gene: TRBJ2-6; d_gene: .; v_gene: TRBV6-6; CDR3aa: CASTFLGPGANVLTF; CDR3nt: TGTGCCAGCACCTTTCTAGGGCCTGGGGCCAACGTCCTGACTTTC
abundance: .; j_gene: TRBJ2-1; d_gene: TRBD1; v_gene: TRBV29-1; CDR3aa: CSVEDIMTGDGCEQFF; CDR3nt: TGCAGCGTTGAAGATATAATGACAGGGGATGGTTGTGAGCAGTTCTTC
abundance: few; j_gene: TRBJ2-3; d_gene: .; v_gene: TRBV27; CDR3aa: CASSLRAPGFGDTQYF; CDR3nt: TGTGCCAGCAGTTTAAGGGCTCCAGGGTTCGGGGATACGCAGTATTTT
abundance: once; j_gene: TRBJ2-1; d_gene: .; v_gene: TRBV28; CDR3aa: CASSLDMGSEQFF; CDR3nt: TGTGCCAGCAGTTTGGACATGGGCAGTGAGCAGTTCTTC
abundance: few; j_gene: TRBJ2-3; d_gene: TRBD1; v_gene: TRBV28; CDR3aa: CASRRTGKTDTQYF; CDR3nt: TGTGCCAGCAGAAGGACAGGGAAAACAGATACGCAGTATTTT
abundance: many; j_gene: TRBJ2-7; d_gene: .; v_gene: TRBV27; CDR3aa: CASSLVFGYEQYF; CDR3nt: TGTGCCAGCAGTTTAGTGTTTGGTTACGAGCAGTACTTC
abundance: .; j_gene: TRBJ1-1; d_gene: .; v_gene: TRBV5-1; CDR3aa: CASSSSENTEAFF; CDR3nt: TGCGCCAGCAGCTCCTCAGAGAACACTGAAGCTTTCTTT
abundance: few; j_gene: TRBJ2-7; d_gene: .; v_gene: TRBV15; CDR3aa: CATSRDQWDGSYEQYF; CDR3nt: TGTGCCACCAGCAGAGATCAATGGGACGGGTCCTACGAGCAGTACTTC
abundance: .; j_gene: TRBJ1-4; d_gene: .; v_gene: TRBV6-5; CDR3aa: CASSYSQRSTNEKLFF; CDR3nt: TGTGCCAGCAGTTACTCCCAAAGATCAACTAATGAAAAACTGTTTTTT
abundance: .; j_gene: TRBJ2-7; d_gene: .; v_gene: TRBV9; CDR3aa: CASSVSSGNYEQYF; CDR3nt: TGTGCCAGCAGCGTAAGCTCTGGTAACTACGAGCAGTACTTC
abundance: .; j_gene: TRBJ2-5; d_gene: .; v_gene: TRBV14; CDR3aa: CASSASWGQETQYF; CDR3nt: TGTGCCAGCAGCGCATCTTGGGGACAAGAGACCCAGTACTTC
abundance: few; j_gene: TRBJ1-2; d_gene: .; v_gene: TRBV18; CDR3aa: CASSPQRTNYGYTF; CDR3nt: TGTGCCAGCTCACCTCAGCGTACTAACTATGGCTACACCTTC
abundance: few; j_gene: TRBJ1-2; d_gene: .; v_gene: TRBV9; CDR3aa: CASSDGEAGQGYGYTF; CDR3nt: TGTGCCAGCAGCGATGGGGAGGCAGGCCAGGGCTATGGCTACACCTTC
abundance: .; j_gene: TRBJ2-2; d_gene: .; v_gene: TRBV6-5; CDR3aa: CASNPQLSNTGELFF; CDR3nt: TGTGCCAGCAATCCGCAGCTTTCGAACACCGGGGAGCTGTTTTTT
abundance: few; j_gene: TRBJ1-1; d_gene: .; v_gene: TRBV12-3/TRBV12-4; CDR3aa: CASLPGVDTEAFF; CDR3nt: TGTGCCAGCTTGCCGGGGGTGGACACTGAAGCTTTCTTT
abundance: .; j_gene: TRBJ2-7; d_gene: TRBD1; v_gene: TRBV10-2; CDR3aa: CATWGRGQVTYEQYF; CDR3nt: TGCGCCACCTGGGGGAGAGGACAGGTAACCTACGAGCAGTACTTC
abundance: .; j_gene: TRBJ2-7; d_gene: .; v_gene: TRBV7-9; CDR3aa: CASSLNRDGPYEQYF; CDR3nt: TGTGCCAGCAGCTTAAATCGGGACGGACCCTACGAGCAGTACTTC
abundance: .; j_gene: TRBJ2-5; d_gene: .; v_gene: TRBV28; CDR3aa: CASFLRGQETQYF; CDR3nt: TGTGCCAGCTTCCTCCGGGGTCAAGAGACCCAGTACTTC
abundance: few; j_gene: TRBJ2-1; d_gene: .; v_gene: TRBV6-5; CDR3aa: CAATTAGPGNEQFF; CDR3nt: TGTGCCGCGACCACGGCCGGGCCTGGGAATGAGCAGTTCTTC
abundance: few; j_gene: TRBJ1-2; d_gene: .; v_gene: TRBV29-1; CDR3aa: CSVVITPRGYTF; CDR3nt: TGCAGCGTTGTAATAACCCCCAGAGGCTACACCTTC
abundance: once; j_gene: TRBJ2-5; d_gene: .; v_gene: TRBV10-1; CDR3aa: CASSPSDHGETQYF; CDR3nt: TGCGCCAGCAGTCCTAGCGACCACGGGGAGACCCAGTACTTC
abundance: .; j_gene: TRBJ2-7; d_gene: TRBD2; v_gene: TRBV11-2; CDR3aa: CASSLGAGAPTYEQYF; CDR3nt: TGTGCCAGCAGCTTAGGGGCGGGAGCACCCACCTACGAGCAGTACTTC
abundance: .; j_gene: TRBJ1-2; d_gene: .; v_gene: TRBV12-3/TRBV12-4; CDR3aa: CASSLSGVYGYIF; CDR3nt: TGTGCCAGCAGTTTAAGCGGGGTCTATGGCTACATCTTC
abundance: few; j_gene: TRBJ1-2; d_gene: .; v_gene: TRBV29-1; CDR3aa: CSVEDVEAFAYTF; CDR3nt: TGCAGCGTTGAAGATGTAGAAGCCTTTGCCTACACCTTC
abundance: few; j_gene: TRBJ2-3; d_gene: TRBD1; v_gene: TRBV7-3; CDR3aa: CASSLGPGTGGSAGGLSTDTQYF; CDR3nt: TGTGCCAGCAGCTTAGGTCCTGGGACAGGGGGATCGGCGGGGGGCCTTAGCACAGATACGCAGTATTTT
abundance: .; j_gene: TRBJ1-2; d_gene: .; v_gene: TRBV28; CDR3aa: CASRQGKSNYGYTF; CDR3nt: TGTGCCAGCAGACAGGGCAAATCTAACTATGGCTACACCTTC
abundance: .; j_gene: TRBJ2-5; d_gene: TRBD1; v_gene: TRBV6-1; CDR3aa: CASSEKGRGLGETQYF; CDR3nt: TGTGCCAGCAGTGAAAAGGGCAGGGGGCTTGGAGAGACCCAGTACTTC
abundance: .; j_gene: TRBJ2-1; d_gene: TRBD2; v_gene: TRBV29-1; CDR3aa: CSVEDSSSGRLYEQFF; CDR3nt: TGCAGCGTTGAAGACTCGAGTAGCGGGAGGTTATATGAGCAGTTCTTC
abundance: .; j_gene: TRBJ1-1; d_gene: .; v_gene: TRBV20-1; CDR3aa: CSASDRTNTEAFF; CDR3nt: TGCAGTGCTTCCGACAGGACGAACACTGAAGCTTTCTTT
abundance: .; j_gene: TRBJ2-3; d_gene: TRBD1; v_gene: TRBV5-1; CDR3aa: CAGSLAYTGGWGDTQYF; CDR3nt: TGCGCCGGCAGCTTGGCCTATACAGGGGGCTGGGGAGATACGCAGTATTTT
abundance: .; j_gene: TRBJ2-5; d_gene: TRBD2; v_gene: TRBV20-1; CDR3aa: CSARDRGLAGGNQETQYF; CDR3nt: TGCAGTGCTAGAGATAGGGGACTAGCGGGAGGGAACCAAGAGACCCAGTACTTC
abundance: .; j_gene: TRBJ2-1; d_gene: .; v_gene: TRBV7-8; CDR3aa: CASSPRNRESSYNEQFF; CDR3nt: TGTGCCAGCAGCCCCCGGAACAGGGAAAGCTCCTACAATGAGCAGTTCTTC
abundance: .; j_gene: TRBJ2-7; d_gene: .; v_gene: TRBV6-1; CDR3aa: CASCPPDSSYEQYF; CDR3nt: TGTGCCAGCTGCCCCCCGGACAGCTCCTACGAGCAGTACTTC
abundance: .; j_gene: TRBJ1-2; d_gene: TRBD1; v_gene: TRBV15; CDR3aa: CATSRKDRTNYGYTF; CDR3nt: TGTGCCACCAGCAGAAAGGACAGGACTAACTATGGCTACACCTTC
abundance: few; j_gene: TRBJ2-3; d_gene: .; v_gene: TRBV20-1; CDR3aa: CSAGGWAGRTDTQYF; CDR3nt: TGCAGTGCTGGCGGCTGGGCGGGGCGCACAGATACGCAGTATTTT
abundance: .; j_gene: TRBJ1-4; d_gene: .; v_gene: TRBV9; CDR3aa: CASSVDRGYNGKLFF; CDR3nt: TGTGCCAGCAGCGTAGATCGGGGGTATAACGGAAAACTGTTTTTT
abundance: .; j_gene: TRBJ1-1; d_gene: TRBD1; v_gene: TRBV9; CDR3aa: CASSVDPGGYTEAFF; CDR3nt: TGTGCCAGCAGCGTAGATCCAGGGGGTTACACTGAAGCTTTCTTT
abundance: .; j_gene: TRBJ2-7; d_gene: .; v_gene: TRBV10-2; CDR3aa: CASRTGGASISYEQYF; CDR3nt: TGCGCCAGCAGGACTGGCGGGGCTAGCATTTCCTACGAGCAGTACTTC
abundance: .; j_gene: TRBJ2-3; d_gene: TRBD2; v_gene: TRBV25-1; CDR3aa: CANSEYGSGSGDTQYF; CDR3nt: TGTGCCAACAGTGAATATGGTAGCGGGAGTGGCGATACGCAGTATTTT
abundance: .; j_gene: TRBJ1-1; d_gene: .; v_gene: TRBV7-8; CDR3aa: CASSFVQDTEAFF; CDR3nt: TGTGCCAGCAGCTTCGTGCAGGACACTGAAGCTTTCTTT